These 10 T cell receptor beta chains share one sample of origin, sequenced in a study of T-cell reconstitution after alpha-beta-depleted transplantation in children. For TCRbeta, the library was prepared with unique molecular identifiers. MiXCR, run by TCRdb on the PCR reads, gives a single entry per CDR3 protein. The table lists more than 250,000 distinct CDR3 sequences, roughly 9.5% of them singletons. Sample: PBMCs from the stem cell graft donor, taken from the stem cell graft. These receptor sequences come from a human donor who donated a stem cell graft to a child with SCID.

This clonotype has just a few counts. This rearrangement joins TRBV3-1 to TRBJ2-1, with a possible D match to TRBD2 (6 bases). Germline assignment: CDR1 LGHDT and CDR2 YNNKEL (reference sequence). The CDR3 is made up of 15 amino acids. V lost 1 base and J lost 6, with 13 bases in between. As DNA, the CDR3 is TGTGCCAGCAGCCAAGGGTTAGGAGGGGTCAATGAGCAGTTCTTC. This gives the protein CASSQGLGGVNEQFF.

This clonotype was counted between two and nine times. This chain uses TRBV7-9 with TRBJ2-2; D might be TRBD1 (6 bases). Germline CDR1 and CDR2: SEHNR and FQNEAQ (reference sequence). V shed 5 bases and J shed 1 base, with 14 bases lying between them. This CDR3 is 16 amino acids long. In DNA form, the CDR3 reads TGTGCCAGCAGCATGGTGAGGGGGAGGAACACCGGGGAGCTGTTTTTT. Protein: CASSMVRGRNTGELFF.

This clonotype was found a few times. The CDR3 sequence: CASSFLEGIRTEAFF. The CDR3 DNA is TGCGCCAGCAGCTTCCTCGAGGGGATTAGGACTGAAGCTTTCTTT. The chain links TRBV5-1 to TRBJ1-1, with TRBD1 as a possible D gene (5 bases). Germline loops: CDR1 SGHRS, CDR2 YFSETQ. Between the trimmed V and J ends, which lost 2 bases and 5 bases, there was a span of 16 bases. This CDR3 has 15 amino acids.

The gene calls are TRBV7-6 and TRBJ2-3, with a weak D call TRBD2 (6 bases). Per the germline V gene, CDR1 is SGHVS and CDR2 is FNYEAQ. The length of the CDR3 is 16 residues. V was shortened by 0 bases and J by 6 bases, with 16 bases between the two germline ends. CDR3 loop: CASSLALPRLGDTQYF. The DNA of the CDR3 is TGTGCCAGCAGCTTAGCTCTCCCCCGACTAGGGGATACGCAGTATTTT.

The table lists this clonotype with many counts. The J gene is TRBJ1-1, the V gene TRBV5-1; 9 nucleotides align to TRBD1. Unmatched junction bases numbered 9, after V lost 5 bases and J lost 4 bases. Germline-derived CDR1 and CDR2 are SGHRS and YFSETQ. The CDR3 covers 15 residues. CDR3 sequence (DNA): TGCGCCAGCAGGGCAGAACAGGGGGCGAGCACTGAAGCTTTCTTT. The encoded protein is CASRAEQGASTEAFF.

The chain has TRBV5-1 and TRBJ2-5; D may correspond to TRBD1 or TRBD2 (6 bases each). Deletions cut 5 bases from V and 4 bases from J, with 12 bases between. Germline V lookup: CDR1 SGHRS, CDR2 YFSETQ. The CDR3 is 13 amino acids. The CDR3 sequence is CASRTRGLETQYF. The CDR3 coding sequence is TGCGCCAGCAGGACCCGGGGGCTAGAGACCCAGTACTTC.

This clonotype came up a few times. The genes are TRBV6-5 and TRBJ2-6, with D hard to call. The V gene lost 4 bases and the J gene lost 4 bases, with 8 bases spanning the gap. In germline, CDR1 is MNHEY, CDR2 SVGAGI. CDR3 length: 14 residues. The CDR3 coding sequence is TGTGCCAGCAGTTCCCAGATCGGGGCCAACGTCCTGACTTTC. Residues: CASSSQIGANVLTF.

This clonotype was seen a few times. The V gene is TRBV27, the J gene TRBJ2-7; 8 nucleotides match TRBD1. The germline V gene has CDR1 MNHEY and CDR2 SMNVEV (reference sequence). This CDR3 spans 15 amino acids. The V and J ends lost 0 bases and 6 bases, in that order; junction bases with no gene match: 7. The DNA for the CDR3 is TGTGCCAGCAGTTTATCGAGCATAGACAGGGGCGAGCAGTACTTC. Translating it yields CASSLSSIDRGEQYF.

J is TRBJ2-7 and V is TRBV20-1; 9 bases are shared with TRBD1. J was trimmed by 0 bases and V by 1 base; bases with no gene match: 4. This CDR3 is built from 15 residues. The germline V gene has CDR1 DFQATT and CDR2 SNEGSKA (reference sequence). The CDR3 DNA reads TGCAGTGCTAGAGCCGGGACAGGGATCTCCTACGAGCAGTACTTC. It yields the protein CSARAGTGISYEQYF.

At least ten counts were recorded for this clonotype. The rearrangement links TRBV10-2 to TRBJ2-1; D might be TRBD1 (6 bases). Per the germline V gene, CDR1 is WSHSY and CDR2 is SAAADI. The CDR3 has 11 amino acids. V dropped 9 bases and J dropped 10 bases, with 13 bases sitting between them. The CDR3 nucleotides are TGCGCCAGTGTTTGGGGGCGAGAGCAGTTCTTC. It yields the protein CASVWGREQFF.